Below are 5 T cell receptor beta chains sequenced from a single sample in a study of cytomegalovirus exposure and HLA in healthy donors. A multiplex PCR was run with 60 Vbeta primers and 13 Jbeta primers. Here immunoSEQ multiplex PCR was the method, and the copy in TCRdb shows in-frame clones only, minus some. The sample comprises about 200,000 clones, about 75% of which are singletons, and under 2% rests with the top ten. Material for sequencing was PBMCs. The origin of the receptors is a young man in good health and CMV-seronegative.

J is TRBJ2-1 and V is TRBV5-1, with 10 positions matching TRBD2. With 4 bases clipped from V and 4 bases from J, the junction kept 5 bases outside the gene matches. CDR1 is SGHRS and CDR2 is YFSETQ in the germline V gene. This CDR3 spans 15 amino acids. The CDR3 DNA reads TGCGCCAGCAGCCGGCAAGCGGGGGGGTACAATGAGCAGTTCTTC. This sequence encodes CASSRQAGGYNEQFF.

The rearrangement joins TRBV4-2 to TRBJ2-3; D is undetermined. The CDR3 is made up of 15 amino acids. Trimming stripped 0 bases from V and 3 bases from J, with 10 bases between. Germline V gene lookup returns CDR1 LGHNA and CDR2 YNFKEQ. This CDR3 is CASSQELASTDTQYF. CDR3 DNA sequence: TGTGCCAGCAGCCAAGAGCTGGCATCGACAGATACGCAGTATTTT.

The genes are TRBV6-5 and TRBJ1-2, with 9 bases matching TRBD1. V trimming: 5 bases; J trimming: 4 bases; junction bases outside the gene matches: 8. The CDR3 length is 15 residues. Germline loops: CDR1 MNHEY, CDR2 SVGAGI. In DNA, the CDR3 is TGTGCCAGCAGTCCGGCCCGGGACAGGGTCTATGGCTACACCTTC. As protein: CASSPARDRVYGYTF.

V and J are TRBV2 and TRBJ2-7, with a weak D call TRBD1 (6 bases). CDR1 and CDR2 from the germline V gene are SNHLY and FYNNEI. The CDR3 runs to 16 residues. V lost 8 bases to trimming and J lost 5 bases, with 25 bases between them. The CDR3 nucleotides read TGTGCCAGCGGTTCGAGGGGGATTACAGGGAACGACGAGCAGTACTTC. Its protein is CASGSRGITGNDEQYF.

The chain carries TRBV30 and TRBJ2-2; 9 bases fit TRBD2. Looked up from germline, CDR1 is GTSNPN and CDR2 is SVGIG (reference sequence). The CDR3 is 15 residues long. V was pared by 2 bases and J by 5 bases, with 6 bases of the junction left unmatched. The CDR3 sequence: CAWSPGLAGTGELFF. The CDR3 DNA reads TGTGCCTGGAGTCCCGGCCTAGCGGGGACCGGGGAGCTGTTTTTT. The full variable domain, with the rest looked up from reference TRBV30 and TRBJ2-2, is SQTIHQWPATLVQPVGSPLSLECTVEGTSNPNLYWYRQAAGRGLQLLFYSVGIGQISSEVPQNLSASRPQDRQFILSSKKLLLSDSGFYLCAWSPGLAGTGELFFGEGSRLTVL.